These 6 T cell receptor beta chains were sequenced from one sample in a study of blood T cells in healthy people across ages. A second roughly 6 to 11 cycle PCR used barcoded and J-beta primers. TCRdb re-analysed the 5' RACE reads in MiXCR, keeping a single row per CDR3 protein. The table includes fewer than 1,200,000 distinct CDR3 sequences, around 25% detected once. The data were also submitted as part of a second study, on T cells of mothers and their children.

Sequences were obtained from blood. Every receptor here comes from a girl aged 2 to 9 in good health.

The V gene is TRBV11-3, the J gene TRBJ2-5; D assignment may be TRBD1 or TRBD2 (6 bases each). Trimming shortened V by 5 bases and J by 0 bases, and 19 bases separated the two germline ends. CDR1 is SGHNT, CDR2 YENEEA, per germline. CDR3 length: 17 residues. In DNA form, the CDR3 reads TGTGCCAGCAGCCCACCCGAGTCGGGGGCTCACCAAGAGACCCAGTACTTC. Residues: CASSPPESGAHQETQYF.

The chain's CDR3 is CSARRGQFSYNSPLHF. The CDR3 DNA is TGCAGTGCTAGAAGGGGACAGTTCTCCTATAATTCACCCCTCCACTTT. This chain links TRBV20-1 with TRBJ1-6; 7 bases are shared with TRBD1. The CDR3 consists of 16 residues. Germline loops: CDR1 DFQATT, CDR2 SNEGSKA (reference sequence). Trimming took 2 bases from V and 0 from J; bases not matched to a gene: 4.

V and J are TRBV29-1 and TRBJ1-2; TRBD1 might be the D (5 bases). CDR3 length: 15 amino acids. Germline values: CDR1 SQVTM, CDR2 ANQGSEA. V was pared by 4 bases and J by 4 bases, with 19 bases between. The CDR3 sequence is CSVGLLQDALYGYTF. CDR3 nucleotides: TGCAGCGTTGGACTCTTACAGGATGCACTCTATGGCTACACCTTC. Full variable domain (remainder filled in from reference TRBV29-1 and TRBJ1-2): SAVISQKPSRDICQRGTSLTIQCQVDSQVTMMFWYRQQPGQSLTLIATANQGSEATYESGFVIDKFPISRPNLTFSTLTVSNMSPEDSSIYLCSVGLLQDALYGYTFGSGTRLTVV.

In DNA, the CDR3 is TGTGCCAGCAGGAGTCGTGGAAACACCATATATTTT. Amino acid sequence: CASRSRGNTIYF. This rearrangement joins TRBV12-3 or TRBV12-4 to TRBJ1-3; D uncertain. This CDR3 is 12 amino acids long. Trimming took off 6 bases at V and 3 bases at J, with 6 bases between the two ends.

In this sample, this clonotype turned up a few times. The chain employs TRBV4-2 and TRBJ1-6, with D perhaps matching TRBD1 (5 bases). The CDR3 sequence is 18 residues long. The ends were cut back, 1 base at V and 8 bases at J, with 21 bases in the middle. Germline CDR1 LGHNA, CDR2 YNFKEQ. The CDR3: CASSQGPRGYTVDSPLHF. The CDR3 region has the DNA TGTGCCAGCAGCCAAGGACCACGGGGCTACACTGTGGATTCACCCCTCCACTTT.

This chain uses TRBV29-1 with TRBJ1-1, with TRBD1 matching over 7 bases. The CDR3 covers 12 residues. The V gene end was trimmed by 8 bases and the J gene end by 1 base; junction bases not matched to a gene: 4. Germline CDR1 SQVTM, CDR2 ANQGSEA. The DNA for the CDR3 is TGCAGCTCTTGGACAGGGAACACTGAAGCTTTCTTT. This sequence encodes CSSWTGNTEAFF.